The present T cell receptor beta chain was sequenced within a study of blood T cell repertoires in COVID-19. At the level of the study: Samples of COVID-19 (acute and convalescent) were obtained from the United States, Italy and Spain. Nucleic acid was either cDNA or gDNA, and it came from T cells, B-cell-depleted T cells, or PBMCs.

Per the original data handling: Reference gene primer amplification in the assay estimated nucleated cell counts. Profiling relied on immunoSEQ multiplex PCR, and the TCRdb table lists in-frame clones only, not all of them. Clonal size and the V and J genes are those of that table, whereas D and trimming came from the DNA. The sample has tens of thousands of clones, around 86% seen once. CDR3 length: 16 amino acids. V shed 4 bases, J shed 11 bases, and the junction held 13 bases outside the gene matches. Looked up from germline, CDR1 is SGHTA and CDR2 is FQGNSA. Material for sequencing was peripheral blood. The TCR comes from a human donor in a cohort sampled during active COVID-19. This rearrangement joins TRBV7-2 to TRBJ2-7; 14 bases match TRBD2. The DNA of the CDR3 is TGTGCCAGCAGCTCTTCCGGGACTAGCGGGAGTTACACCGAGTACTTC. Amino acids: CASSSSGTSGSYTEYF.